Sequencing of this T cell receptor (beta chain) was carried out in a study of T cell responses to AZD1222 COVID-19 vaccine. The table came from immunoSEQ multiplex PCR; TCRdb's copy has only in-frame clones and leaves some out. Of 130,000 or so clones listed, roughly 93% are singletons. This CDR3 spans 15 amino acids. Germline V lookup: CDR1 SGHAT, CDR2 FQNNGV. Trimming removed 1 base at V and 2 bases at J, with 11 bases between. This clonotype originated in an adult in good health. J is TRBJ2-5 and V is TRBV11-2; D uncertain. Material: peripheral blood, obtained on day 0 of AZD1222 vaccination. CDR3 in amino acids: CASSLGTTSQETQYF. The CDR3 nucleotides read TGTGCCAGCAGCTTAGGCACGACTTCACAAGAGACCCAGTACTTC.